The 21 T cell receptor beta chains reported below all come from one sample, sequenced in a study of a mutant IDH1 vaccine in newly diagnosed glioma. Profiling relied on immunoSEQ multiplex PCR, and the TCRdb table lists in-frame clones only, not all of them. This table has around 60,000 clones, around 84% appearing once. Their antigen targets remain unknown. Time point here: week 23, last vaccination. Vaccinated patients received 300 ug of mutant IDH1 20-mer peptide per dose, with topical imiquimod. The sequences come from PBMCs, collected from a glioma patient whose treatment included an IDH1 peptide vaccine. These receptors all come from a man under 40 with glioma.

The sample holds a few counts of this clone. This chain connects TRBV29-1 to TRBJ1-2; D gene uncertain. V was pared by 6 bases and J by 7 bases, with 12 bases between. CDR1 SQVTM and CDR2 ANQGSEA come from the germline V gene. The CDR3 spans 11 residues. The CDR3 DNA follows: TGCAGCGTCGGCGACACGGCTGGCTACACCTTC. Translated, it gives CSVGDTAGYTF.

This chain links TRBV11-2 with TRBJ2-7; the D is unclear. The V gene's germline CDR1 is SGHAT and CDR2 FQNNGV. V was shortened by 1 base and J by 7 bases, with 11 bases between the two germline ends. The CDR3 runs to 13 residues. The CDR3, as DNA: TGTGCCAGCAGCTTAGCGCCCGTGAGGGAGCAGTACTTC. It translates to CASSLAPVREQYF. The variable domain in full, completed from reference TRBV11-2 and TRBJ2-7, reads EAGVAQSPRYKIIEKRQSVAFWCNPISGHATLYWYQQILGQGPKLLIQFQNNGVVDDSQLPKDRFSAERLKGVDSTLKIQPAKLEDSAVYLCASSLAPVREQYFGPGTRLTVT.

The chain links TRBV27 to TRBJ2-3; weak D call: TRBD2 (5 bases). CDR1 is MNHEY and CDR2 is SMNVEV in the germline V gene (reference sequence). V gave up 2 bases and J gave up 0 bases, with 18 bases separating them. The CDR3 sequence is 18 residues long. This chain's CDR3 is CASSLGRERWSSTDTQYF. The CDR3 region has the DNA TGTGCCAGCAGTTTAGGTAGGGAGCGGTGGTCTAGCACAGATACGCAGTATTTT.

The chain employs TRBV11-2 and TRBJ1-1; D is perhaps TRBD1 (5 bases). In germline, CDR1 is SGHAT, CDR2 FQNNGV. Trimming shortened V by 5 bases and J by 6 bases, and 25 bases separated the two germline ends. The CDR3 loop spans 17 amino acids. CDR3 amino acids: CASSSPGIGGLGAEAFF. CDR3 nucleotides: TGTGCCAGCAGCAGCCCAGGGATTGGAGGACTGGGGGCTGAAGCTTTCTTT.

This clone was counted a single time. A read error may account for a junction end that differs from germline. The chain joins TRBV10-3 to TRBJ1-3; no firm D call. Per the germline V gene, CDR1 is ENHRY and CDR2 is SYGVKD. The length of the CDR3 is 18 residues. The CDR3 spells CAICESERQTTLGNTIYF. The CDR3 bases are TGTGCCATCTGTGAGTCGGAACGGCAGACGACTCTGGGAAACACCATATATTTT.

The rearrangement joins TRBV6-1 to TRBJ2-2; D is unresolved. Trimming cost V 3 bases and J 7 bases, with 3 bases left between them. Germline values: CDR1 MNHNS, CDR2 SASEGT. The CDR3 is made up of 11 amino acids. For the CDR3, the DNA is TGTGCCAGCAGTGATTTCGGGGAGCTGTTTTTT. This encodes CASSDFGELFF.

The V call is TRBV6-5, the J call TRBJ1-1; perhaps TRBD1 as D (6 bases). Germline-derived CDR1 and CDR2 are MNHEY and SVGAGI. Trimming pared 0 bases from V and 8 bases from J, leaving 16 bases between. This CDR3 region has 15 residues. CDR3 DNA sequence: TGTGCCAGCAGTTACTCATCCAGGGGTTTACCCGAAGCTTTCTTT. This codes for CASSYSSRGLPEAFF.

This rearrangement joins TRBV7-9 to TRBJ1-1; D remains unclear. V lost 6 bases and J 7 bases, leaving 18 bases between the germline ends. The CDR3 runs 14 residues. Germline V CDR1 and CDR2: SEHNR, FQNEAQ (reference sequence). The CDR3 reads CASSSGIVRIEAFF. CDR3 sequence (DNA): TGTGCCAGCAGTTCCGGAATCGTACGCATTGAAGCTTTCTTT.

The CDR3 region is CASNSTAYQETQYF. The CDR3 DNA follows: TGTGCCAGCAATAGTACGGCGTACCAAGAGACCCAGTACTTC. This chain connects TRBV6-5 to TRBJ2-5; D remains ambiguous. Germline V gene data show CDR1 as MNHEY and CDR2 as SVGAGI. V lost 7 bases to trimming and J lost 0 bases, with 12 bases between them. The CDR3 extends over 14 amino acids.

V usage is TRBV28 and J usage is TRBJ2-7, with D perhaps matching TRBD2 (6 bases). The CDR3 runs 15 residues. Trimming took 7 bases from V and 0 from J, leaving 16 bases between them. Per germline, CDR1 MDHEN and CDR2 SYDVKM. CDR3 protein: CASTYGGSPSYEQYF. In nucleotides, the CDR3 is TGTGCCAGCACCTATGGGGGGTCCCCCTCCTACGAGCAGTACTTC.

V usage is TRBV2 and J usage is TRBJ1-1, with D maybe TRBD1 (5 bases). Trimming stripped 6 bases from V and 0 bases from J, with 14 bases between. Germline lookup yields CDR1 SNHLY and CDR2 FYNNEI. This CDR3 spans 15 amino acids. CDR3 amino acids: CASRQGYGMNTEAFF. The CDR3, as DNA: TGTGCCAGCAGGCAGGGTTATGGGATGAACACTGAAGCTTTCTTT. The whole variable domain, filled in from reference TRBV2 and TRBJ1-1, reads EPEVTQTPSHQVTQMGQEVILRCVPISNHLYFYWYRQILGQKVEFLVSFYNNEISEKSEIFDDQFSVERPDGSNFTLKIRSTKLEDSAMYFCASRQGYGMNTEAFFGQGTRLTVV.

V is TRBV4-1 and J is TRBJ2-1, with 9 bases matching TRBD1. This CDR3 is 17 amino acids long. V shed 6 bases and J 6 bases; nucleotides not matched to a gene: 15. Germline V gene sequence: CDR1 MGHRA, CDR2 YSYEKL. The CDR3 region is CASSRATGTGTLNEQFF. CDR3 DNA: TGCGCCAGCAGTCGCGCTACCGGGACAGGGACCCTCAATGAGCAGTTCTTC.

This clone showed up just once. The rearrangement joins TRBV2 to TRBJ1-6, with D tentatively TRBD1 (6 bases). Trimming took 6 bases from V and 1 from J, leaving 10 bases between them. The CDR3 contains 15 residues. The germline gives CDR1 SNHLY, CDR2 FYNNEI. The CDR3 here is CASSGTPSYNSPLHF. The DNA of the CDR3 is TGTGCCAGCAGCGGGACACCTTCCTATAATTCACCCCTCCACTTT.

This clone was seen a single time. The CDR3 spells CATSLSRTGELFF. The CDR3 DNA reads as TGTGCCACCAGTTTATCGAGGACCGGGGAGCTGTTTTTT. The V gene is TRBV15, the J gene TRBJ2-2, with no clear D. CDR3 length equals 13 residues. Germline CDR1 and CDR2: LNHNV and YYDKDF (reference sequence). The ends were cut back, 6 bases at V and 5 bases at J, with 10 bases in the middle.

The rearrangement links TRBV4-2 to TRBJ1-4; D unclear. CDR3 length equals 15 residues. Germline-derived CDR1 and CDR2 are LGHNA and YNFKEQ. Trimming cost V 3 bases and J 1 base, with 9 bases left between them. CDR3 in amino acids: CASSQARGTNEKLFF. The CDR3 DNA follows: TGTGCCAGCAGCCAGGCCCGGGGAACTAATGAAAAACTGTTTTTT.

The chain links TRBV6-5 to TRBJ1-6; D is unresolved. Looked up from germline, CDR1 is MNHEY and CDR2 is SVGAGI. The CDR3 consists of 15 residues. The V gene lost 0 bases and the J gene lost 4 bases, with 7 bases spanning the gap. CDR3 protein: CASSYSELYNSPLHF. In DNA, the CDR3 is TGTGCCAGCAGTTACTCGGAATTGTATAATTCACCCCTCCACTTT.

The chain recombines TRBV4-1 with TRBJ1-2; 7 nucleotides match TRBD1. The CDR3 has 16 amino acids. Germline CDR1 reads MGHRA; CDR2 reads YSYEKL. The V gene end was trimmed by 0 bases and the J gene end by 6 bases; junction bases not matched to a gene: 10. The CDR3 sequence is CASSQERQGAYDGYTF. Here the CDR3 DNA reads TGCGCCAGCAGCCAAGAGAGACAGGGTGCTTATGATGGCTACACCTTC.

This chain connects TRBV7-9 to TRBJ2-4; 7 nucleotides agree with TRBD1. The germline gives CDR1 SEHNR, CDR2 FQNEAQ (reference sequence). This CDR3 contains 17 residues. J lost 6 bases, V lost 4 bases, and 15 bases had no gene match. The chain's CDR3 is CASSYTGEPLRRNIQYF. The CDR3 nucleotides read TGTGCCAGCAGCTATACAGGGGAACCCCTCCGGAGAAACATTCAGTACTTC.

This chain links TRBV5-4 with TRBJ1-1, with TRBD1 matching over 8 bases. This CDR3 comprises 16 residues. Looked up from germline, CDR1 is SGHNT and CDR2 is YYREEE (reference sequence). J lost 5 bases, V lost 0 bases, and 9 bases had no gene match. CDR3 sequence (DNA): TGTGCCAGCAGCTTGGGGGCAGGGGGCTGGGGGACTGAAGCTTTCTTT. This sequence encodes CASSLGAGGWGTEAFF.

CDR3 in amino acids: CASSKETEKLFF. As DNA, the CDR3 is TGTGCCAGCAGTAAGGAAACTGAAAAACTGTTTTTT. The chain combines TRBV25-1 with TRBJ1-4; no clear D. The CDR3 is made up of 12 amino acids. The ends were cut back, 5 bases at V and 7 bases at J, with 8 bases in the middle. Germline values: CDR1 MGHDK, CDR2 SYGVNS.

The chain couples TRBV18 to TRBJ2-5, with a possible D match to TRBD2 (5 bases). In germline, CDR1 is KGHSH, CDR2 LQKENI. This CDR3 contains 13 residues. Trimming cost V 4 bases and J 5 bases, with 11 bases left between them. CDR3: CASSHKEVETQYF. CDR3 sequence (DNA): TGTGCCAGCTCACATAAGGAGGTGGAGACCCAGTACTTC.